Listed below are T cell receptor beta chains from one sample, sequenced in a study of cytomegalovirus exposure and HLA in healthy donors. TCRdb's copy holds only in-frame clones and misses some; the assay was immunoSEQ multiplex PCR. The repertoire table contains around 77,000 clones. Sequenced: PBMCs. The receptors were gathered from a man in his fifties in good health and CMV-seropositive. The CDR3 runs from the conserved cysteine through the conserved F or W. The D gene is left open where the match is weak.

TGCGCCAGCAGCTTACAGGGGGCGCGTACAGAGACCCAGTACTTC,CASSLQGARTETQYF,TRBV5-1,TRBJ2-5,TRBD1
TGCGCCAGCAGCTCCCTGGACAGAGAGCCAGATACGCAGTATTTT,CASSSLDREPDTQYF,TRBV5-1,TRBJ2-3,NA
TGTGCCAGCAGCGTTGGGATTGGGAGGACTAGCGGAGCTAAAGACAATGAGCAGTTCTTC,CASSVGIGRTSGAKDNEQFF,TRBV9,TRBJ2-1,TRBD2
TGTGCCAGCAGGGACACAGGGGATGGCTACACCTTC,CASRDTGDGYTF,TRBV2,TRBJ1-2,TRBD1
TGCGCCAGCAGCCTAAAAGTCGGCGGGAACACCGGGGAGCTGTTTTTT,CASSLKVGGNTGELFF,TRBV4-1,TRBJ2-2,NA
TGTGCCACCAGCAGGACGATCTCAGGGTATGGAAACACCATATATTTT,CATSRTISGYGNTIYF,TRBV15,TRBJ1-3,NA
TGTGCCAGTCAGGGCGGGGATGGCTACACCTTC,CASQGGDGYTF,TRBV2,TRBJ1-2,NA
TGTGCCAGCTCACCTAACAGGGAGAACTATGGCTACACCTTC,CASSPNRENYGYTF,TRBV18,TRBJ1-2,NA
TGCGCCAGCAGCTTAGGGACAGGGTGGGTGGGTGAGCAGTTCTTC,CASSLGTGWVGEQFF,TRBV5-1,TRBJ2-1,TRBD1
TGTGCCAGCACCCGGGACACCCAAGAGACCCAGTACTTC,CASTRDTQETQYF,TRBV6-6,TRBJ2-5,NA
TGTGCCAGCAGTCCGGGACAGGGGAAAGTGAACACCGGGGAGCTGTTTTTT,CASSPGQGKVNTGELFF,TRBV27,TRBJ2-2,TRBD1
TGCAGCGGGTCGGACACCTTCGACACTGAAGCTTTCTTT,CSGSDTFDTEAFF,TRBV29-1,TRBJ1-1,NA
TGCGCCAGCAGCTTGGGCGACTCCCGTGGCTACACCTTC,CASSLGDSRGYTF,TRBV5-1,TRBJ1-2,NA
TGTGCCAGCAGCTCCCAGAGGAGGGAGCTGTTTTTT,CASSSQRRELFF,TRBV7-2,TRBJ2-2,NA
TGCGCCAGCAGTGATTCCAGGGTTGTGACAGATACGCAGTATTTT,CASSDSRVVTDTQYF,TRBV10-1,TRBJ2-3,NA
TGTGCCAGCAGAAAGGAGGCAGGGGCTGGAAACACCATATATTTT,CASRKEAGAGNTIYF,TRBV28,TRBJ1-3,NA
TGTGCCAGTAGTAGTTCAGGGGGTGGTACTGAAGCTTTCTTT,CASSSSGGGTEAFF,TRBV19,TRBJ1-1,TRBD1
TGTGCCAGCAGCTCTCAGATGAACACTGAAGCTTTCTTT,CASSSQMNTEAFF,TRBV7-6,TRBJ1-1,NA
TGTGCCAGCAGCTTCCACCAGGGGGTGGGGAATGAGCAGTTCTTC,CASSFHQGVGNEQFF,TRBV5-4,TRBJ2-1,TRBD1
TGTGCCAGCTCACCACCGGGCAGGGTTACAACTATCGAGCAGTACTTC,CASSPPGRVTTIEQYF,TRBV18,TRBJ2-7,NA
TGTGCCAGCAGTGAAAGGGCGGGAGGGCCCACCGGGGAGCTGTTTTTT,CASSERAGGPTGELFF,TRBV6-1,TRBJ2-2,TRBD2
TGCGCCAGCAGCCAAGCGGACAGCTCGAACACCGGGGAGCTGTTTTTT,CASSQADSSNTGELFF,TRBV4-1,TRBJ2-2,NA
TGTGCCAGCCTTACCCAGGGGGCTAGGGGCTACACCTTC,CASLTQGARGYTF,TRBV6-5,TRBJ1-2,TRBD1
TGTGCCAGCAGCCGTGGAGGGGAGTACGAGCAGTACTTC,CASSRGGEYEQYF,TRBV5-5,TRBJ2-7,NA
TGTGCCAGTAGTCTGAACGGACAGGGGACAGGAAACACCATATATTTT,CASSLNGQGTGNTIYF,TRBV19,TRBJ1-3,TRBD1
TGTGCCAGCAGCTCTAATTTTCCGGGGGGCTACACCTTC,CASSSNFPGGYTF,TRBV5-4,TRBJ1-2,NA
TGCGCCAGCAGCCTGCCGGGGACTACCAATGAGCAGTTCTTC,CASSLPGTTNEQFF,TRBV4-1,TRBJ2-1,TRBD2
TGTGCCAGCAGTTACCACGGGACAGGGACCACTGAAGCTTTCTTT,CASSYHGTGTTEAFF,TRBV6-5,TRBJ1-1,TRBD1
TGTGCCAGCAGTCCCACAGGGGGCGACTACAATGAGCAGTTCTTC,CASSPTGGDYNEQFF,TRBV6-5,TRBJ2-1,TRBD1